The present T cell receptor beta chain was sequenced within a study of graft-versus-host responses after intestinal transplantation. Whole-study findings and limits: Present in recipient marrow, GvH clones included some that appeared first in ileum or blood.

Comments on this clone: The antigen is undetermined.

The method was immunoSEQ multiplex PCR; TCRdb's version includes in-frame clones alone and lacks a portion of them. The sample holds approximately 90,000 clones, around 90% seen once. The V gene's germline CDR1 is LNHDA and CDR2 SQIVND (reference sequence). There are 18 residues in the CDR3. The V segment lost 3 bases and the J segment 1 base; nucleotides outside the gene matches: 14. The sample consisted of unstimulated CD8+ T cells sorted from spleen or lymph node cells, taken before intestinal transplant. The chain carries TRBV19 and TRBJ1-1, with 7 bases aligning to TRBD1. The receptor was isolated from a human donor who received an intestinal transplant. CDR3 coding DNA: TGTGCCAGTAGTATTTGGCCAGGGGGTTCGGTATGGAACACTGAAGCTTTCTTT. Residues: CASSIWPGGSVWNTEAFF.